The entry that follows covers one T cell receptor (beta chain) sequence. Its antigen is not identified. These data originate in a study of cytomegalovirus exposure and HLA in healthy donors. Notes on the study in general: Indistinguishable V segments, including TRBV6-2 and TRBV6-3, were excluded.

The V gene's germline CDR1 is MDHEN and CDR2 SYDVKM. CDR3 length: 14 residues. After removal of 3 bases from V and 4 bases from J, the junction contained 4 bases not matched to a gene. The PCR used 60 Vbeta and 13 Jbeta primers. Assay used: immunoSEQ multiplex PCR; TCRdb lists only in-frame clones, some missing. The sample carries approximately 160,000 clones, around 77% recorded once. The rearrangement uses TRBV28 and TRBJ1-2, with 8 bases aligning to TRBD1. This sequence was found in a woman aged 30 to 39 in good health and CMV-seronegative. The specimen was PBMCs. CDR3 loop: CASSLTGEAYGYTF. The CDR3 DNA reads TGTGCCAGCAGTTTGACAGGGGAGGCCTATGGCTACACCTTC.